The rows below give T cell receptor beta chains drawn from one sample of a study of control samples from healthy donors and cancer patients. Using immunoSEQ multiplex PCR, the repertoire was profiled, and TCRdb retains in-frame clones only, with some absent. This sample has around 130,000 clones; 75% to 95% occur once, and the top ten carry just over 8.5%. Material: blood. The receptors come from a man younger than 35 in good health. CDR3s include the opening cysteine and the closing phenylalanine or tryptophan. The order of the fields is CDR3 protein, CDR3 DNA, D gene, clone size, V gene, J gene. D genes are given only for firm matches. Where a row states a size, it is once, few, many or the class of an expanded clone; other rows omit it.

CDR3: CASRDLRGTQYF; DNA: TGTGCCAGCAGGGACCTTAGGGGTACGCAGTATTTT; D: .; size: .; V: TRBV12-3/TRBV12-4; J: TRBJ2-3
CDR3: CASSQDLGRLEAFF; DNA: TGCGCCAGCAGCCAAGATCTCGGCAGACTAGAAGCTTTCTTT; D: .; size: .; V: TRBV4-1; J: TRBJ1-1
CDR3: CASSFHLQNTEAFF; DNA: TGCGCCAGCAGCTTCCATCTTCAGAACACTGAAGCTTTCTTT; D: .; size: .; V: TRBV5-1; J: TRBJ1-1
CDR3: CASSRSYEQYF; DNA: TGTGCCAGCAGTCGATCCTACGAGCAGTACTTC; D: .; size: .; V: TRBV3-1/TRBV3-2; J: TRBJ2-7
CDR3: CASSKRDSSYNSPLHF; DNA: TGTGCCAGCAGCAAAAGGGACAGCTCCTATAATTCACCCCTCCACTTT; D: .; size: .; V: TRBV21-1; J: TRBJ1-6
CDR3: CASSFGVGQGISTDTQYF; DNA: TGTGCCAGCAGCTTCGGGGTGGGACAGGGAATAAGCACAGATACGCAGTATTTT; D: TRBD1; size: .; V: TRBV7-2; J: TRBJ2-3
CDR3: CASSAYRGNQPQHF; DNA: TGTGCCAGCAGCGCCTACAGGGGCAATCAGCCCCAGCATTTT; D: .; size: medium-sized; V: TRBV7-6; J: TRBJ1-5
CDR3: CASSLSGNQPQHF; DNA: TGCGCCAGCAGCTTGTCGGGGAACCAGCCCCAGCATTTT; D: .; size: .; V: TRBV5-1; J: TRBJ1-5
CDR3: CASSLRTGGNTEAFF; DNA: TGTGCCAGCAGCTTAAGGACAGGGGGGAACACTGAAGCTTTCTTT; D: TRBD1; size: .; V: TRBV11-2; J: TRBJ1-1
CDR3: CAIRDRESGANVLTF; DNA: TGTGCCATCCGGGACAGGGAATCAGGGGCCAACGTCCTGACTTTC; D: TRBD1; size: .; V: TRBV6-5; J: TRBJ2-6
CDR3: CAWRARGNYGYTF; DNA: TGTGCCTGGAGGGCAAGGGGTAACTATGGCTACACCTTC; D: .; size: .; V: TRBV30; J: TRBJ1-2
CDR3: CASSQPGTESYEQYF; DNA: TGCGCCAGCAGCCAACCCGGGACAGAGTCCTACGAGCAGTACTTC; D: TRBD1; size: .; V: TRBV4-1; J: TRBJ2-7
CDR3: CASSLGSVYGYTF; DNA: TGTGCCAGCAGCTTAGGATCGGTCTATGGCTACACCTTC; D: .; size: .; V: TRBV7-9; J: TRBJ1-2
CDR3: CASSYSNQGPNQPQHF; DNA: TGTGCCAGCAGTTACTCGAATCAGGGACCCAATCAGCCCCAGCATTTT; D: .; size: .; V: TRBV6-6; J: TRBJ1-5
CDR3: CATSDRSDRKTPYEQYF; DNA: TGTGCCACCAGTGATAGATCCGACAGGAAAACGCCCTACGAGCAGTACTTC; D: .; size: once; V: TRBV24-1; J: TRBJ2-7
CDR3: CASSQDPVQETQYF; DNA: TGCGCCAGCAGCCAAGATCCAGTCCAAGAGACCCAGTACTTC; D: .; size: once; V: TRBV4-1; J: TRBJ2-5
CDR3: CASSGPGQGASSTNEKLFF; DNA: TGCGCCAGCAGCGGACCGGGACAGGGGGCTTCATCAACTAATGAAAAACTGTTTTTT; D: TRBD1; size: .; V: TRBV4-1; J: TRBJ1-4
CDR3: CATLFRSPLTDTQYF; DNA: TGTGCCACCCTCTTCCGGAGCCCTCTGACAGATACGCAGTATTTT; D: .; size: .; V: TRBV10-3; J: TRBJ2-3
CDR3: CSVEVGNTGELFF; DNA: TGCAGCGTTGAAGTGGGGAACACCGGGGAGCTGTTTTTT; D: .; size: .; V: TRBV29-1; J: TRBJ2-2
CDR3: CASSYLTNTGELFF; DNA: TGCGCCAGCAGCTATTTAACGAACACCGGGGAGCTGTTTTTT; D: .; size: .; V: TRBV5-1; J: TRBJ2-2
CDR3: CASSEGGGRETQYF; DNA: TGTGCCAGCAGTGAAGGGGGGGGCCGGGAGACCCAGTACTTC; D: .; size: .; V: TRBV2; J: TRBJ2-5
CDR3: CASSLEWNTGELFF; DNA: TGTGCCAGCAGCTTGGAGTGGAACACCGGGGAGCTGTTTTTT; D: .; size: .; V: TRBV5-4; J: TRBJ2-2
CDR3: CASSPPGTPHEQFF; DNA: TGTGCCAGCAGCCCCCCCGGCACTCCCCATGAGCAGTTCTTC; D: .; size: .; V: TRBV9; J: TRBJ2-1
CDR3: CAISPGQGLYGYTF; DNA: TGTGCCATCAGTCCGGGACAGGGGCTCTATGGCTACACCTTC; D: TRBD1; size: .; V: TRBV10-3; J: TRBJ1-2
CDR3: CASSSGLGGFAYF; DNA: TGCGCCAGCAGCTCCGGCCTGGGGGGATTCGCATACTTC; D: .; size: .; V: TRBV5-1; J: TRBJ2-7
CDR3: CASSLGFIFDEQFF; DNA: TGCGCCAGCAGCTTGGGTTTCATTTTTGATGAGCAGTTCTTC; D: .; size: .; V: TRBV5-1; J: TRBJ2-1
CDR3: CASSLAVEVDETQYF; DNA: TGCGCCAGCAGTCTCGCTGTGGAGGTCGACGAGACCCAGTACTTC; D: .; size: .; V: TRBV5-1; J: TRBJ2-5
CDR3: CASSVRTGPNYYEQYF; DNA: TGTGCCAGCAGTGTCCGGACAGGTCCGAACTACTACGAGCAGTACTTC; D: TRBD1; size: .; V: TRBV6-1; J: TRBJ2-7
CDR3: CGGEEGSISGNTIYF; DNA: TGTGGGGGAGAGGAGGGAAGTATCTCTGGAAACACCATATATTTT; D: .; size: once; V: TRBV30; J: TRBJ1-3
CDR3: CASSLNSEKLFF; DNA: TGTGCCAGCAGTTTAAACAGCGAAAAACTGTTTTTT; D: .; size: .; V: TRBV12-3/TRBV12-4; J: TRBJ1-4
CDR3: CASSPRGGGGKDTQYF; DNA: TGCGCCAGCAGCCCCCGGGGCGGCGGGGGAAAAGATACGCAGTATTTT; D: TRBD2; size: .; V: TRBV4-1; J: TRBJ2-3
CDR3: CASSGTKTVTYGYTF; DNA: TGTGCCAGCAGTGGAACAAAGACGGTAACTTATGGCTACACCTTC; D: .; size: .; V: TRBV25-1; J: TRBJ1-2
CDR3: CATRTGSQETQYF; DNA: TGTGCCACCAGGACAGGATCCCAAGAGACCCAGTACTTC; D: TRBD1; size: .; V: TRBV12-3/TRBV12-4; J: TRBJ2-5
CDR3: CASSLFESTSHEQFF; DNA: TGTGCCAGCAGCTTGTTTGAATCTACAAGTCATGAGCAGTTCTTC; D: .; size: .; V: TRBV5-6; J: TRBJ2-1
CDR3: CASSFQGTLAHSGANVLTF; DNA: TGTGCCAGCAGCTTCCAGGGGACGCTCGCCCACTCTGGGGCCAACGTCCTGACTTTC; D: .; size: .; V: TRBV5-4; J: TRBJ2-6
CDR3: CASSSFVNTEAFF; DNA: TGTGCCAGCAGCTCCTTTGTGAACACTGAAGCTTTCTTT; D: .; size: .; V: TRBV13; J: TRBJ1-1
CDR3: CASSWGAAEEAFF; DNA: TGTGCCAGCAGTTGGGGGGCAGCTGAGGAAGCTTTCTTT; D: .; size: .; V: TRBV6-5; J: TRBJ1-1
CDR3: CASSQGNLNTEAFF; DNA: TGTGCCAGCAGCCAAGGAAATCTGAACACTGAAGCTTTCTTT; D: .; size: .; V: TRBV3-1/TRBV3-2; J: TRBJ1-1
CDR3: CASSFASGGFGFNGYTF; DNA: TGTGCCAGCAGCTTCGCATCCGGCGGGTTCGGGTTCAATGGCTACACCTTC; D: .; size: .; V: TRBV5-6; J: TRBJ1-2
CDR3: CASSWVNEQFF; DNA: TGTGCCAGCAGTTGGGTCAATGAGCAGTTCTTC; D: .; size: .; V: TRBV12-3/TRBV12-4; J: TRBJ2-1
CDR3: CAWSVQGDVEKLFF; DNA: TGTGCCTGGAGTGTACAGGGGGACGTTGAAAAACTGTTTTTT; D: TRBD1; size: .; V: TRBV30; J: TRBJ1-4
CDR3: CASSIGAGTGGDQPQHF; DNA: TGTGCCAGTAGTATAGGGGCAGGGACAGGGGGTGATCAGCCCCAGCATTTT; D: TRBD1; size: once; V: TRBV19; J: TRBJ1-5
CDR3: CASSPPQPLNTEAFF; DNA: TGTGCCAGCTCACCACCGCAACCTTTGAACACTGAAGCTTTCTTT; D: .; size: .; V: TRBV18; J: TRBJ1-1
CDR3: CASSSQAGNTEAFF; DNA: TGTGCCAGCAGCTCACAGGCTGGGAACACTGAAGCTTTCTTT; D: .; size: .; V: TRBV11-3; J: TRBJ1-1
CDR3: CASSQGGTSGNQETQYF; DNA: TGTGCCAGCAGCCAAGGGGGGACTAGCGGCAACCAAGAGACCCAGTACTTC; D: TRBD2; size: .; V: TRBV4-2; J: TRBJ2-5
CDR3: CASSQERQGTPEGNGQPQHF; DNA: TGCGCCAGCAGCCAAGAGCGTCAGGGGACGCCCGAAGGGAATGGACAGCCCCAGCATTTT; D: .; size: .; V: TRBV4-1; J: TRBJ1-5
CDR3: CAIRQGLTYNSPLHF; DNA: TGTGCCATCAGACAGGGTCTCACCTATAATTCACCCCTCCACTTT; D: .; size: .; V: TRBV10-3; J: TRBJ1-6
CDR3: CASSFPGTGNDYGYTF; DNA: TGTGCCAGCAGCTTTCCCGGGACAGGGAACGACTATGGCTACACCTTC; D: TRBD1; size: .; V: TRBV7-9; J: TRBJ1-2
CDR3: CASSKREQGYRFF; DNA: TGTGCCAGCAGTAAGCGCGAACAGGGGTATCGGTTCTTC; D: TRBD1; size: .; V: TRBV6-5; J: TRBJ2-1
CDR3: CASGFPLRGELFF; DNA: TGTGCTAGTGGTTTCCCCCTGAGAGGAGAGCTGTTTTTT; D: .; size: .; V: TRBV12-5; J: TRBJ2-2